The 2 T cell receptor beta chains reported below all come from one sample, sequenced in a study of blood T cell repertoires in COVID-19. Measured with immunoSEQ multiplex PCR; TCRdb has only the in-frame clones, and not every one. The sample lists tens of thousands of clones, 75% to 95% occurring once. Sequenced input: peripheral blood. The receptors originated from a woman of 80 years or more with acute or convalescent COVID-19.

The CDR3 is CSVRTGSGGTEAFF. CDR3 sequence (DNA): TGCAGCGTACGGACAGGCTCCGGTGGCACTGAAGCTTTCTTT. V and J are TRBV29-1 and TRBJ1-1; 7 nucleotides align to TRBD1. Looked up from germline, CDR1 is SQVTM and CDR2 is ANQGSEA. V was clipped by 6 bases and J by 4 bases; unmatched bases: 11. This CDR3 comprises 14 residues.

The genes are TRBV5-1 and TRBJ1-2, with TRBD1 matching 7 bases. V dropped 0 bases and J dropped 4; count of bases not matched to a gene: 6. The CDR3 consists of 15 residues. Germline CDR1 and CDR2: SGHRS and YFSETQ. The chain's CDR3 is CASSLDRGWGYGYTF. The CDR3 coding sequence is TGCGCCAGCAGCTTGGACAGGGGATGGGGCTATGGCTACACCTTC.